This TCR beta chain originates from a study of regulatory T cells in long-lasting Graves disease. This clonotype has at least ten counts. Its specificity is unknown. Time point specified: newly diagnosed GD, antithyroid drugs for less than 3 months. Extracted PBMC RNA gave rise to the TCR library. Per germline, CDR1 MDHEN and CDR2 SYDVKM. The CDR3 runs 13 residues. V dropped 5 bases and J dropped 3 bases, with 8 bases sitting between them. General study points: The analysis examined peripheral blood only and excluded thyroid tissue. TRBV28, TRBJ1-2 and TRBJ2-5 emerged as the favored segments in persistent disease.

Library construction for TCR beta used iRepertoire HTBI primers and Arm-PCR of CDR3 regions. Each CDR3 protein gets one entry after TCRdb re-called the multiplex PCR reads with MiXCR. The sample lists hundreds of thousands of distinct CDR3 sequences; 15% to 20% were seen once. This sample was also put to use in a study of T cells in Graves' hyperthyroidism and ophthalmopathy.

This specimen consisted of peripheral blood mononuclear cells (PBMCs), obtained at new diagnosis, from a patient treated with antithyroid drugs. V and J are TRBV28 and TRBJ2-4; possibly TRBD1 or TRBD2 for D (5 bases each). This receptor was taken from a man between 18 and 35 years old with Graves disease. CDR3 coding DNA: TGTGCCAGCAGTCAGGGACGCAAAAACATTCAGTACTTC. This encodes CASSQGRKNIQYF. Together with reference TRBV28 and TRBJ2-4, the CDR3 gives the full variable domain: DVKVTQSSRYLVKRTGEKVFLECVQDMDHENMFWYRQDPGLGLRLIYFSYDVKMKEKGDIPEGYSVSREKKERFSLILESASTNQTSMYLCASSQGRKNIQYFGAGTRLSVL.